This entry describes one T cell receptor beta chain. Trimming pared 10 bases from V and 0 bases from J, leaving 10 bases between. CDR1 and CDR2 (germline): SGHVS, FNYEAQ. The CDR3 sequence is 13 residues long. These data come from a study of blood T cell repertoires in COVID-19. Study-level information: COVID-19 samples collected from the United States, Italy and Spain covered acute and convalescent phases.

Per the original methods: Amplification of reference gene primers was used by the study to estimate nucleated cell counts. Method: immunoSEQ multiplex PCR; TCRdb's copy keeps in-frame clones and lacks some. V, J and clone size derive from that table, while D and trimming were established from the DNA sequence. This table has about 280,000 clones, roughly 80% appearing once. Assignment of participants to cohorts was predicated upon participant-reported clinical history. It was within 2 weeks before study entry that exposed participants met a COVID-19 case. Sequences were obtained from PBMCs or T cells enriched from blood (not recorded which). The sequence was collected from a man aged 40-49 years who had been exposed to COVID-19. V is TRBV7-6 and J is TRBJ2-1; D gene uncertain. CDR3 bases: TGTGCCACCGCGCCGAGCTCCTACAATGAGCAGTTCTTC. Amino acids: CATAPSSYNEQFF. Full variable domain (outside the CDR3, taken from reference TRBV7-6 and TRBJ2-1): GAGVSQSPRYKVTKRGQDVALRCDPISGHVSLYWYRQALGQGPEFLTYFNYEAQQDKSGLPNDRFSAERPEGSISTLTIQRTEQRDSAMYRCATAPSSYNEQFFGPGTRLTVL.